A selection of T cell receptor beta chains follows, all from one sample in a study of T cells in localized non-small cell lung cancer. The method was immunoSEQ multiplex PCR; TCRdb's version includes in-frame clones alone and lacks a portion of them. The repertoire includes 25,000 or so clones, just over 90% of them detected once, and less than 9% sits in the top ten. The sample here was peripheral blood, taken before any cancer treatment. These TCRs come from a woman aged 35 to 69 with stage I lung adenocarcinoma. CDR3s include the opening cysteine and the closing phenylalanine or tryptophan.

v_call	j_call	cdr3_aa
TRBV5-5	TRBJ1-1	CASSFGPGVTEAFF
TRBV25-1	TRBJ1-2	CASSGAGGNGYTF
TRBV2	TRBJ1-1	CASSEGPGTEAFF
TRBV28	TRBJ1-2	CASSLRGRSYGYTF
TRBV9	TRBJ2-5	CASSVVPSGRGETQYF
TRBV7-9	TRBJ1-3	CASSRVGSGNTIYF
TRBV2	TRBJ2-7	CASSKQQSSYEQYF
TRBV6-5	TRBJ2-3	CASSYSRTSLNTQYF
TRBV5-4	TRBJ2-1	CASSLVQTNEQFF
TRBV5-6	TRBJ2-1	CASSLAPSANNEQFF
TRBV27	TRBJ1-2	CASSSYGQGINYGYTF
TRBV6-5	TRBJ2-4	CASSPLPTGEYIQYF
TRBV30	TRBJ2-2	CAWRGQANTGELFF
TRBV10-2	TRBJ1-2	CASSERSGRADYGYTF
TRBV7-2	TRBJ2-2	CASSYVPGLAGTGELFF
TRBV19	TRBJ1-1	CASNFPEAFF
TRBV5-1	TRBJ2-2	CASTGSGTTRTGELFF
TRBV7-3	TRBJ1-3	CASSTIPGNTIYF
TRBV5-1	TRBJ2-2	CASSRDTTGELFF
TRBV28	TRBJ2-1	CASSFRVGRSYHNEQFF
TRBV7-2	TRBJ1-4	CASRGQINEKLFF
TRBV21-1	TRBJ1-5	CASGNIGEGVKQPQHF
TRBV9	TRBJ2-2	CASSPRGGGNTGELFF
TRBV25-1	TRBJ2-2	CASSVLGTAGTGELFF
TRBV9	TRBJ2-7	CASSVAGHPIEQYF
TRBV28	TRBJ1-3	CASRGQGLGNTIYF
TRBV28	TRBJ2-3	CASRDSGRAFWHTDTQYF
TRBV5-4	TRBJ2-7	CASTRRGVGYEHYF
TRBV5-1	TRBJ1-1	CASSLARGHPTEAFF
TRBV7-2	TRBJ1-2	CASSFGTYGYTF
TRBV7-2	TRBJ2-5	CASSPPSQETQYF
TRBV4-1	TRBJ2-3	CASSPGGGLYTDTQYF
TRBV7-2	TRBJ2-5	CASSLGGARETQYF
TRBV27	TRBJ2-3	CASSRTAQDTQYF
TRBV6-5	TRBJ1-5	CASGGRHNQPQHF
TRBV2	TRBJ1-4	CASSLGDIRAEKLFF
TRBV7-6	.	CASSLTGTGAYEQYF
TRBV21-1	TRBJ2-5	CASSKVRGPETQYF
TRBV2	TRBJ2-1	CASAGDNEQFF
TRBV11-2	TRBJ2-5	CASSLDRETQYF
TRBV19	TRBJ2-3	CASSIFWDTGTDTQYF
TRBV28	TRBJ2-3	CASSFPPSLTDTQYF
TRBV7-9	TRBJ2-3	CASSPYEDTQYF
TRBV7-3	TRBJ1-1	CASSPEPMNTEAFF
TRBV7-9	TRBJ2-2	CASSLGLDSEGETGELFF
TRBV10-1	TRBJ2-7	CASSATGTDYEQYF
TRBV2	TRBJ2-2	CASSPAGHMNTGELFF
TRBV27	TRBJ2-3	CASSLSPRGSTDTQYF
TRBV11-3	TRBJ1-3	CASSYRDPGNTIYF
TRBV28	TRBJ2-6	CASSLPGSRLDYSGANVLTF
TRBV7-8	TRBJ1-2	CASSLIGTGLYGYTF
TRBV30	TRBJ1-3	CAWRVGNTIYF
TRBV6-1	TRBJ2-3	CASLGTSVSDTQYF